The rows below give T cell receptor beta chains drawn from one sample of a study of human T cells and chemical hapten exposure. TCRdb called the RACE reads again in MiXCR, with one record for every CDR3 protein. The sample has roughly 84,000 distinct CDR3 sequences, 11% seen once. The sample consisted of whole blood, taken in connection with sensitization to the hapten diphenylcyclopropenone (DPC). Every receptor here comes from a woman aged 45-60 years with alopecia areata. Some clones in this sample may be carry-over from other donors' samples. Each CDR3 is given without its conserved first and last residue. The order of the fields is J gene, V gene, CDR3 protein.

>TRBJ2-5|TRBV11-2
ASSLGDRETQY
>TRBJ2-5|TRBV7-2
ASSRIAGTQETQY
>TRBJ2-7|TRBV11-1
ASSSGTGRTLSYEQY
>TRBJ2-3|TRBV7-6
ASSLAFQGASSTDTQY
>TRBJ2-7|TRBV6-1
ASRGTSGSHDEQY
>TRBJ2-7|TRBV29-1
SVKMGTGVVKQY
>TRBJ1-6|TRBV12-3/TRBV12-4
ASSLGADNSPLH
>TRBJ1-5|TRBV12-2
ASRLCDRDQPQH
>TRBJ1-4|TRBV28
ASSVTGEGPKLF
>TRBJ1-1|TRBV20-1
SARGGGGLNTEAF
>TRBJ2-4|TRBV3-1
ASSIAGQNIQY
>TRBJ2-3|TRBV3-1
ASSQSGSGADTQY
>TRBJ2-5|TRBV4-1
ASSSSLQETQY
>TRBJ2-7|TRBV20-1
SASRRTDYEQY
>TRBJ1-1|TRBV29-1
SVLGRGTEAF
>TRBJ2-7|TRBV5-1
ASSLSAQSSYEQY
>TRBJ2-3|TRBV20-1
SARADPTDTQY
>TRBJ1-5|TRBV19
ASRSDNNSNQPQH
>TRBJ2-1|TRBV3-1
ASSQDLRANAQF
>TRBJ2-7|TRBV3-1
ASSQDRDGSYEQY
>TRBJ2-3|TRBV7-4
ASSLRGWYPQTTDTQY
>TRBJ2-7|TRBV6-2/TRBV6-3
ASSGTENPYEQY
>TRBJ2-1|TRBV18
ASSRFEAGGENEQF
>TRBJ1-1|TRBV3-1
ASSPRGTEAF
>TRBJ2-1|TRBV7-9
ASSLTSTSF
>TRBJ1-1|TRBV29-1
SGGDTEAF
>TRBJ2-7|TRBV7-9
ASSGQGYYEQY
>TRBJ2-1|TRBV7-3
ASSSRTSGGYNEQF
>TRBJ1-5|TRBV6-2/TRBV6-3
ASSSGTAPSAQH
>TRBJ2-7|TRBV5-1
ASSLGYSTNEQY
>TRBJ1-4|TRBV5-1
ASSSGTRNEKLF
>TRBJ2-1|TRBV6-5
ASSQRVTSGITGEQF
>TRBJ2-5|TRBV7-3
ASSLQRGGRETQY
>TRBJ1-3|TRBV4-3
ASSGVSGNTIY
>TRBJ2-7|TRBV2
ASRPDRYEQY
>TRBJ1-2|TRBV2
ASRTAGANYGYT
>TRBJ2-6|TRBV20-1
SARDAGTFPGGANVLT
>TRBJ2-3|TRBV11-2
ASSYLAGGTDTQY
>TRBJ2-2|TRBV7-2
ASSPEGGAPGELF
>TRBJ2-1|TRBV1
TSSRRGRDDNEQF
>TRBJ1-5|TRBV6-2/TRBV6-3
ASKGQALQPQH
>TRBJ2-1|TRBV7-2
ASSRTNEQF
>TRBJ2-3|TRBV10-3
AISESMTSGFFTDTQY
>TRBJ2-1|TRBV29-1
SVGVQGLQF
>TRBJ2-5|TRBV9
ASSVDPGQETQY
>TRBJ2-4|TRBV6-1
ASDGGQVKNIQY
>TRBJ2-1|TRBV6-2/TRBV6-3
ASTELPRNEQF
>TRBJ1-5|TRBV20-1
SAPPAVNQPQH
>TRBJ2-1|TRBV11-2
ASSSDVREQF
>TRBJ1-5|TRBV27
ASSPDGLTLNSNQPQH
>TRBJ2-2|TRBV20-1
SARRGVNANTGELF
>TRBJ1-1|TRBV7-9
ASKRRAEAF
>TRBJ2-1|TRBV12-3/TRBV12-4
ASSSRELRANNEQF
>TRBJ2-3|TRBV29-1
SVGTSGRTDTQY
>TRBJ2-1|TRBV5-6
ANSSLDEQF